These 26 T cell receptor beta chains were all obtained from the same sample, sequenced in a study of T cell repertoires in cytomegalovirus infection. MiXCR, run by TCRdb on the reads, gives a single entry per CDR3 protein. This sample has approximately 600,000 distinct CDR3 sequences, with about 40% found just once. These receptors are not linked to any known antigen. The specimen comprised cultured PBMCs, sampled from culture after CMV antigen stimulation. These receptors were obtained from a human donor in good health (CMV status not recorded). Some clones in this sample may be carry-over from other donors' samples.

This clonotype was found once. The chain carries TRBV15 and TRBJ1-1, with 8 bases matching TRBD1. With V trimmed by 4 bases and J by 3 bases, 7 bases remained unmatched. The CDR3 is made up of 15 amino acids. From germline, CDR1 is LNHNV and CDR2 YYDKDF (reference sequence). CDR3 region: CATSTVQGEDTEAFF. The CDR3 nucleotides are TGTGCCACCAGCACAGTACAGGGGGAGGACACTGAAGCTTTCTTT.

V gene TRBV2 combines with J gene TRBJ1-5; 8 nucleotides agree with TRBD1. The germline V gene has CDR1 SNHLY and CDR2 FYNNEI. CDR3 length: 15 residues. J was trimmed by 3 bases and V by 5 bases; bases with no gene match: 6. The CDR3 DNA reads TGTGCCAGCAGTCTCGAGGGACAGGCCAATCAGCCCCAGCATTTT. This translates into CASSLEGQANQPQHF.

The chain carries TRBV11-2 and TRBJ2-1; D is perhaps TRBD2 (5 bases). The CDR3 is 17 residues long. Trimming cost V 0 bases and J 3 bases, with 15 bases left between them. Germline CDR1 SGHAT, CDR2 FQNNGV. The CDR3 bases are TGTGCCAGCAGCTTAGATCCGGGTAGCGCTCACTACAATGAGCAGTTCTTC. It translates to CASSLDPGSAHYNEQFF.

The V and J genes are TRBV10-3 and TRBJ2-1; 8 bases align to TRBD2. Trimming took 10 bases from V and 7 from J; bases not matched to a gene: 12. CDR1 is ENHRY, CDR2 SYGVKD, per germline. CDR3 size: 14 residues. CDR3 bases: TGTGCCACCACGGGGGGGGCTGGATATAATGAGCAGTTCTTC. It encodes CATTGGAGYNEQFF.

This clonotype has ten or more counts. The CDR3 reads CASSLRQGSYNEQFF. CDR3 sequence (DNA): TGTGCCAGCAGCTTACGGCAGGGCTCCTACAATGAGCAGTTCTTC. V is TRBV7-2 and J is TRBJ2-1, with a possible D match to TRBD1 (5 bases). Deletions cut 2 bases from V and 0 bases from J, with 8 bases between. The length of the CDR3 is 15 residues. Per the germline V gene, CDR1 is SGHTA and CDR2 is FQGNSA.

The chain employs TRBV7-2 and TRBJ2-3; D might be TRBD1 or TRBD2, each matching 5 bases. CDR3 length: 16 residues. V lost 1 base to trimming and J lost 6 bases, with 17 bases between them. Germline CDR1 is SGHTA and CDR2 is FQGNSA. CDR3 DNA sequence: TGTGCCAGCAGCTTAGTTGGCGGGCCTCGGGGCGATACGCAGTATTTT. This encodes CASSLVGGPRGDTQYF.

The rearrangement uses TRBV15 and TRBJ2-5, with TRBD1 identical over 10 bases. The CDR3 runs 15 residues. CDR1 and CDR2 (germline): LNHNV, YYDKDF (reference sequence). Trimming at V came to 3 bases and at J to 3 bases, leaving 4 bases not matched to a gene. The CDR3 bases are TGTGCCACCAGCAGCTGGGACAGGGGAGAAGAGACCCAGTACTTC. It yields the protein CATSSWDRGEETQYF. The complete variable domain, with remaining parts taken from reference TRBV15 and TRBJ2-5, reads DAMVIQNPRYQVTQFGKPVTLSCSQTLNHNVMYWYQQKSSQAPKLLFHYYDKDFNNEADTPDNFQSRRPNTSFCFLDIRSPGLGDTAMYLCATSSWDRGEETQYFGPGTRLLVL.

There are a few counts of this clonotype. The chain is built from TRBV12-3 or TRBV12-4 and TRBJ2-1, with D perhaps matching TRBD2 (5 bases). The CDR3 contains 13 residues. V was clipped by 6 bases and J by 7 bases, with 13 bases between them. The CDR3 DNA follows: TGTGCCAGCAGGCGGTGGTCGGGGAATGAGCAGTTCTTC. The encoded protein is CASRRWSGNEQFF.

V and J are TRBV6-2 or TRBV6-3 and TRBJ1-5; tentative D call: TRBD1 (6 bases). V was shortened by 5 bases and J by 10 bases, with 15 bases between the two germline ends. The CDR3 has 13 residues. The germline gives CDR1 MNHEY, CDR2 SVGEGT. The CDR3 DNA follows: TGTGCCAGCAGTCCCACGACAGGATCCCCCCAGCATTTT. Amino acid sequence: CASSPTTGSPQHF.

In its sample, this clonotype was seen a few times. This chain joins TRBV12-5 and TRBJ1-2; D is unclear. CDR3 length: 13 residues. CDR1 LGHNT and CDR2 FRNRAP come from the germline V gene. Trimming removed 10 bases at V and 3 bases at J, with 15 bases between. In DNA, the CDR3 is TGTGCTACCGACGCACCTAGGGACTATGGCTACACCTTC. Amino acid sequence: CATDAPRDYGYTF.

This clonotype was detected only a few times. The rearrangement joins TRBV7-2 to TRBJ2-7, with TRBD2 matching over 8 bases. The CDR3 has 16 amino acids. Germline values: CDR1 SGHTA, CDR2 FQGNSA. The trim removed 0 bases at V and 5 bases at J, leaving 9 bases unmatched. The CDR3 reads CASSLAPRGRTHEQYF. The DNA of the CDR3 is TGTGCCAGCAGCTTAGCACCTCGCGGGAGGACCCACGAGCAGTACTTC.

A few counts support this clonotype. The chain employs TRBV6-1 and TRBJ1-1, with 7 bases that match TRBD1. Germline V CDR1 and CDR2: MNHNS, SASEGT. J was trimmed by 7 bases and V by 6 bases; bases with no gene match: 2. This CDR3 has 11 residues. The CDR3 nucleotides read TGTGCCAGCAGGAGGGACAGTGAAGCTTTCTTT. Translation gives CASRRDSEAFF.

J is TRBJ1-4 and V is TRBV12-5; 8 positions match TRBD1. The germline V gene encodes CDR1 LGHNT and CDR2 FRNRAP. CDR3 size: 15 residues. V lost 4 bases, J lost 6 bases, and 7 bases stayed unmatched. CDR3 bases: TGTGCTAGTGGTTCCGGACAGGGCGAGTATGAAAAACTGTTTTTT. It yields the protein CASGSGQGEYEKLFF.

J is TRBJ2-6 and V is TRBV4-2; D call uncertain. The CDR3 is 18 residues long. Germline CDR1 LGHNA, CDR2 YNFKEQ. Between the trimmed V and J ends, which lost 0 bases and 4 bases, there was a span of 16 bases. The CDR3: CASSQDQAALGGANVLTF. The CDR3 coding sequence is TGTGCCAGCAGCCAAGATCAGGCCGCCTTGGGGGGGGCCAACGTCCTGACTTTC.

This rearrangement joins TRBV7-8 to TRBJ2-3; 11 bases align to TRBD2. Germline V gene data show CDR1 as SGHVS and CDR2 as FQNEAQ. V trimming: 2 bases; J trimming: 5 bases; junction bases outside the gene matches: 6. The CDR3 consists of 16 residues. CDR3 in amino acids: CASSLSALAGGDTQYF. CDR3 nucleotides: TGTGCCAGCAGCTTAAGCGCGCTAGCGGGGGGAGATACGCAGTATTTT. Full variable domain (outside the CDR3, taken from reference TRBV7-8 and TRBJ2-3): GAGVSQSPRYKVAKRGQDVALRCDPISGHVSLFWYQQALGQGPEFLTYFQNEAQLDKSGLPSDRFFAERPEGSVSTLKIQRTQQEDSAVYLCASSLSALAGGDTQYFGPGTRLTVL.

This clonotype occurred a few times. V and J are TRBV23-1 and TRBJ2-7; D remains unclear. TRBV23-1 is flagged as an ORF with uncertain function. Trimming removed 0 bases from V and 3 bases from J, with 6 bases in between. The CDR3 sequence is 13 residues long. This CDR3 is CASSQSGIYEQYF. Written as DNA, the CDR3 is TGCGCCAGCAGTCAATCGGGGATCTACGAGCAGTACTTC.

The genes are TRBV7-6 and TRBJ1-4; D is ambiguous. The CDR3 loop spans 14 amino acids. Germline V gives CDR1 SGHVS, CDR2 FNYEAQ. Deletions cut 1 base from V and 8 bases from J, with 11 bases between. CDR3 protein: CASSLETLGEKLFF. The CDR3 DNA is TGTGCCAGCAGCTTAGAGACACTAGGGGAAAAACTGTTTTTT.

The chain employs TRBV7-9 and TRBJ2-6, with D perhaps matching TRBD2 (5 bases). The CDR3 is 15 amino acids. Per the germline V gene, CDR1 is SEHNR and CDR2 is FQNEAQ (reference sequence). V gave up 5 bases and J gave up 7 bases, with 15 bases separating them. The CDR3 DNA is TGTGCCAGCAGCCCCAGGACCCGGGGAGCCAACGTCCTGACTTTC. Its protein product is CASSPRTRGANVLTF.

CDR3 nucleotide sequence: TGTGCCAGCAGCCAGGACAGTCTCAAACCGAAGCAGTACTTC. Translated, it gives CASSQDSLKPKQYF. This chain joins TRBV7-2 and TRBJ2-7; possibly TRBD1 for D (6 bases). The CDR3 spans 14 residues. The V end lost 5 bases, the J end lost 8 bases, and 19 bases lay between the germline ends. Germline V gene data show CDR1 as SGHTA and CDR2 as FQGNSA.

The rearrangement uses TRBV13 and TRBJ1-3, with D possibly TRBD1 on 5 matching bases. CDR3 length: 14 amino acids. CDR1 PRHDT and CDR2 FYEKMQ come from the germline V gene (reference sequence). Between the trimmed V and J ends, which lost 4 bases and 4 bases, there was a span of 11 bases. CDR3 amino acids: CASSSGHSGNTIYF. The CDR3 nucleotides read TGTGCCAGCAGCTCAGGACACTCCGGAAACACCATATATTTT. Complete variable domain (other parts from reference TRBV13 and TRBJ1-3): AAGVIQSPRHLIKEKRETATLKCYPIPRHDTVYWYQQGPGQDPQFLISFYEKMQSDKGSIPDRFSAQQFSDYHSELNMSSLELGDSALYFCASSSGHSGNTIYFGEGSWLTVV.

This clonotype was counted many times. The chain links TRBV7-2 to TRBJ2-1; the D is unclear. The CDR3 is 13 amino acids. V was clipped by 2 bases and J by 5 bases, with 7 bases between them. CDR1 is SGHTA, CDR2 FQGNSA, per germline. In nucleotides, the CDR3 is TGTGCCAGCAGCTTACACAGAAACAATGAGCAGTTCTTC. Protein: CASSLHRNNEQFF. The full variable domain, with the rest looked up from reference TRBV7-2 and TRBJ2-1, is GAGVSQSPSNKVTEKGKDVELRCDPISGHTALYWYRQSLGQGLEFLIYFQGNSAPDKSGLPSDRFSAERTGGSVSTLTIQRTQQEDSAVYLCASSLHRNNEQFFGPGTRLTVL.

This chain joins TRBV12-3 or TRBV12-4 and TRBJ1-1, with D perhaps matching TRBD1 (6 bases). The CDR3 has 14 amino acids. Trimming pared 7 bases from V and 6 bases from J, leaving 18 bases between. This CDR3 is CASTSGGGPAEAFF. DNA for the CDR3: TGTGCCAGCACCTCCGGAGGGGGGCCGGCTGAAGCTTTCTTT.

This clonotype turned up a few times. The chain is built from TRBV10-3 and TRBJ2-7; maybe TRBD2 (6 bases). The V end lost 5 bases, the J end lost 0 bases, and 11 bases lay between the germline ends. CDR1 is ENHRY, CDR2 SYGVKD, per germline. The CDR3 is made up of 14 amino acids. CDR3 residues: CAISRDFSSYEQYF. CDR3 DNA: TGTGCCATCAGTCGGGACTTTAGCTCCTACGAGCAGTACTTC.

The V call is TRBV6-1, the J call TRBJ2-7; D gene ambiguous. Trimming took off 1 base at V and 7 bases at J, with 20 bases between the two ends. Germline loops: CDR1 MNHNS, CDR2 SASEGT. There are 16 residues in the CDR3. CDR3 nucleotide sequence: TGTGCCAGCAGTGAAGGACGTAGACGGAGTCTATGGGAGCAGTACTTC. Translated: CASSEGRRRSLWEQYF.

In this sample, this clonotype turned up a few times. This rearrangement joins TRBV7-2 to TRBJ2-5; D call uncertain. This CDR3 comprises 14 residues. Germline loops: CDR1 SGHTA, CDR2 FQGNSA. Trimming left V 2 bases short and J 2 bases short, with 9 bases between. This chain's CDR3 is CASSLLAFQETQYF. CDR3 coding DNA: TGTGCCAGCAGCTTACTCGCCTTTCAAGAGACCCAGTACTTC. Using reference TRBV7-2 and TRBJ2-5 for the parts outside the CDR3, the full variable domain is GAGVSQSPSNKVTEKGKDVELRCDPISGHTALYWYRQSLGQGLEFLIYFQGNSAPDKSGLPSDRFSAERTGGSVSTLTIQRTQQEDSAVYLCASSLLAFQETQYFGPGTRLLVL.

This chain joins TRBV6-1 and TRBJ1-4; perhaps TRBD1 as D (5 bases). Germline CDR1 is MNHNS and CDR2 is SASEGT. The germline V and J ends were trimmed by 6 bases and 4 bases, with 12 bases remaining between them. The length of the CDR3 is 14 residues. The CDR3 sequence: CASRTDIINEKLFF. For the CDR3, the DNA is TGTGCCAGCAGGACGGACATCATTAATGAAAAACTGTTTTTT.